Sequencing of this T cell receptor (beta chain) was carried out in a study of cytomegalovirus exposure and HLA in healthy donors. The overall study: The use of the same platform for the approximately 130 validation repertoires and the 600 to 700 first-cohort repertoires was reported by a later analysis. Findings and limits, study-wide: The study put under 200 TCR beta chains on its list as cytomegalovirus-associated. Cytomegalovirus status, reportedly, was diagnosed with high specificity and sensitivity by the classifier.

The donors were members of the validation cohort, which comprised 120 subjects and was separate from the first cohort of around 700 subjects. Trimming pared 2 bases from V and 4 bases from J, leaving 6 bases between. The CDR3 totals 13 residues. CDR1 is SGHAT, CDR2 FQNNGV, per germline. Assay used: immunoSEQ multiplex PCR; TCRdb lists only in-frame clones, some missing. This table has some 250,000 clones, 90% appearing once. About this clone itself: Antigen: not known.

This clonotype was obtained from a woman in her thirties in good health and CMV-seronegative. The chain carries TRBV11-2 and TRBJ2-1; D is undetermined. The source material was PBMCs. The DNA for the CDR3 is TGTGCCAGCAGCTTATCACCGTACAATGAGCAGTTCTTC. Translating it yields CASSLSPYNEQFF.